The rows below give T cell receptor beta chains drawn from one sample of a study of blood T cell repertoires in COVID-19. The protocol was immunoSEQ multiplex PCR, while the TCRdb copy is restricted to in-frame clones and leaves out a portion. This table has 250,000 or so clones, roughly 79% appearing once. What was sequenced was peripheral blood. The receptors derive from a woman over 75 with acute or convalescent COVID-19. The CDR3 runs from the conserved cysteine through the conserved F or W. The order of the fields is clone size, J gene, D gene, V gene, CDR3 DNA, CDR3 protein. D genes are given only for firm matches. Not every row has a clone size; where given, it reads once, few, many or a size class.

>few|TRBJ2-1|TRBD2|TRBV27
TGTGCCAGCAGTTCGTATAGCGGGGGTTTAGATGAGCAGTTCTTC
CASSSYSGGLDEQFF
>NA|TRBJ2-7|TRBD2|TRBV7-2
TGTGCCAGCAGCTTACAGGGAGGGTACGAGCAGTACTTC
CASSLQGGYEQYF
>once|TRBJ2-7|TRBD1|TRBV5-6
TGTGCCAGCAGCTTGTTTGGGAGGGGACAGGGAGGCTACGAGCAGTACTTC
CASSLFGRGQGGYEQYF
>NA|TRBJ1-1|NA|TRBV19
TGTGCCAGTAGTTCGACACTGAACACTGAAGCTTTCTTT
CASSSTLNTEAFF
>NA|TRBJ1-5|NA|TRBV28
TGTGCCAGCCAAGGGAGGGGGATTCAGCCCCAGCATTTT
CASQGRGIQPQHF
>NA|TRBJ2-3|TRBD2|TRBV7-2
TGTGCCAGCAGCTTAGCGAGCAGGCGGGGGGGCCGAGCAGATACGCAGTATTTT
CASSLASRRGGRADTQYF
>NA|TRBJ2-2|NA|TRBV11-3
TGTGCCCCCGGGTGGCGGTCCGGGGAGCTGTTTTTT
CAPGWRSGELFF
>few|TRBJ1-6|NA|TRBV3-1/TRBV3-2
TGTGCCAGCAGCGATTTCGGGCCATCGGGAAATTCACCCCTCCACTTT
CASSDFGPSGNSPLHF
>NA|TRBJ2-3|NA|TRBV5-6
TGTGCCAGCAGCAGCGGACTCTCTCGGGGCACAGATACGCAGTATTTT
CASSSGLSRGTDTQYF
>NA|TRBJ2-1|NA|TRBV28
TGTGCCAGCAGTACCCCCCACCGAGGGGAGCAGTTCTTC
CASSTPHRGEQFF
>NA|TRBJ2-1|NA|TRBV20-1
TGCAGTGCTAGTCGGAGTGTAGGGAGTGAGCAGTTCTTC
CSASRSVGSEQFF
>NA|TRBJ2-5|NA|TRBV19
TGTGCCAGTAGTAACCATGGGCCCATGGAGACCCAGTACTTC
CASSNHGPMETQYF
>NA|TRBJ1-5|NA|TRBV3-1/TRBV3-2
TGTGCCAGCAGCCTTTCAGGTCAGCCCCAGCATTTT
CASSLSGQPQHF
>few|TRBJ2-1|NA|TRBV7-2
TGTGCCAGCAGCTTAGTAAGGGAGAATGAGCAGTTCTTC
CASSLVRENEQFF
>few|TRBJ1-5|TRBD1|TRBV18
TGTGCCAGCTCACCCTCCGGGACAGGCAATCAGCCCCAGCATTTT
CASSPSGTGNQPQHF
>NA|TRBJ2-6|TRBD1|TRBV7-8
TGTGCCAGCAGCGCGACAGGGGGTAGAGCCAACGTCCTGACTTTC
CASSATGGRANVLTF
>NA|TRBJ1-1|NA|TRBV12-3/TRBV12-4
TGTGCCAGCACCATCAGGGGGAACACTGAAGCTTTCTTT
CASTIRGNTEAFF
>NA|TRBJ1-1|NA|TRBV4-2
TGTGCCAGCAGTAACCAGGGGAACACTGAAGCTTTCTTT
CASSNQGNTEAFF
>NA|TRBJ2-1|TRBD2|TRBV27
TGTGCCAGCAGGGGGACTAGCGGGGGGTACAATGAGCAGTTCTTC
CASRGTSGGYNEQFF
>NA|TRBJ1-1|TRBD1|TRBV20-1
TGCAGTGCTAGTAAACAGGGGGCCCCTGAAGCTTTCTTT
CSASKQGAPEAFF
>NA|TRBJ2-5|NA|TRBV18
TGTGCCAGCTCACCACGGCCCAGCCAAGAGACCCAGTACTTC
CASSPRPSQETQYF
>once|TRBJ2-1|TRBD2|TRBV7-3
TGTGCCAGCAGCTCCTGGACTAGCGGGAGCGCGAATGAGCAGTTCTTC
CASSSWTSGSANEQFF
>NA|TRBJ2-1|NA|TRBV20-1
TGCAGTGCTAGTGGCAGGGCGTTTCGCGGAGAGCAGTTCTTC
CSASGRAFRGEQFF
>once|TRBJ2-7|NA|TRBV5-6
TGTGCCAGCAGCTTGTACGGAGCCTACGAGCAGTACTTC
CASSLYGAYEQYF
>NA|TRBJ1-3|NA|TRBV3-1/TRBV3-2
TGTGCCAGCAGCCTCCAGGGATCTGGAAACACCATATATTTT
CASSLQGSGNTIYF
>NA|TRBJ2-2|TRBD2|TRBV5-1
TGCGCCAGCAACCCCCTTGCAGCGGGAGGGATGGCGGGGGAGCTGTTTTTT
CASNPLAAGGMAGELFF
>NA|TRBJ1-6|NA|TRBV25-1
TGTGCCAGCAGTGAAATAACAGGGAATGGTTCACCCCTCCACTTT
CASSEITGNGSPLHF
>NA|TRBJ1-2|TRBD1|TRBV6-1
TGTGCCAGCAGTGAAGCGGGACAGGGGGCGAACTATGGCTACACCTTC
CASSEAGQGANYGYTF
>NA|TRBJ2-7|NA|TRBV7-9
TGTGCCAGCAGCCGCCTCAGTGCTGGCGAGCAGTACTTC
CASSRLSAGEQYF
>NA|TRBJ1-5|NA|TRBV9
TGTGCCAGCAGCACCAGTGGAGGGGATGGTCAGCCCCAGCATTTT
CASSTSGGDGQPQHF
>NA|TRBJ2-2|TRBD1|TRBV4-3
TGCGCCAGCAGCCATACCGGGACAGTCACCGGGGAGCTGTTTTTT
CASSHTGTVTGELFF
>NA|TRBJ2-3|TRBD2|TRBV29-1
TGCAGCGTTGAGGGAGTCGGACTAGCGGGAGGACGCACAGATACGCAGTATTTT
CSVEGVGLAGGRTDTQYF
>NA|TRBJ1-4|TRBD1|TRBV6-2/TRBV6-3
TGTGCCAGCAGTTACGGGACAGAAGAAAAACTGTTTTTT
CASSYGTEEKLFF
>NA|TRBJ2-7|TRBD2|TRBV5-1
TGCGCCAGCAGCCCACAGCGGGAGGTCTCCTACGAGCAGTACTTC
CASSPQREVSYEQYF
>NA|TRBJ2-1|TRBD2|TRBV2
TGTGCCAGCACATTTTCGGCGCTAGCGGGAAACAATGAGCAGTTCTTC
CASTFSALAGNNEQFF
>NA|TRBJ2-7|NA|TRBV18
TGTGCCAGCTCCCGTACAGCAGGCGAAAAGGAGCAGTACTTC
CASSRTAGEKEQYF
>NA|TRBJ2-7|TRBD2|TRBV15
TGTGCCACCAGCAAGAGGGGGACTAGCGGCTACGAGCAGTACTTC
CATSKRGTSGYEQYF